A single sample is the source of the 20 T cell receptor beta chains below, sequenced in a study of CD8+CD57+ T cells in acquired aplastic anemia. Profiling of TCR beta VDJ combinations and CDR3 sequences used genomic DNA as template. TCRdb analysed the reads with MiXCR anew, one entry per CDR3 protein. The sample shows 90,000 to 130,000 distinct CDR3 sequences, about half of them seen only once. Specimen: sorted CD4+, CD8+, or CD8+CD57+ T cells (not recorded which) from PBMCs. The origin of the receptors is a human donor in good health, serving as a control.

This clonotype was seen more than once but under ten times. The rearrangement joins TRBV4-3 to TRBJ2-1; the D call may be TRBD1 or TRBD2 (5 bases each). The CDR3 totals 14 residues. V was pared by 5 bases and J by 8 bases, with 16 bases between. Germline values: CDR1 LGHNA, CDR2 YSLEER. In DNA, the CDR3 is TGCGCCAGCAGCATATCGAGAGGGGCTGATGAGCAGTTCTTC. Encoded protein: CASSISRGADEQFF.

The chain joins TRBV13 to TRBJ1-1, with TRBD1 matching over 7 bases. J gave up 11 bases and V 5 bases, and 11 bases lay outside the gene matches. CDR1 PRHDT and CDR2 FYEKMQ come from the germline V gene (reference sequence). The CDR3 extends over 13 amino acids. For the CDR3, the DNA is TGTGCCAGCAGCCCGACAGGGCGTCAAGAGGCTTTCTTT. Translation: CASSPTGRQEAFF.

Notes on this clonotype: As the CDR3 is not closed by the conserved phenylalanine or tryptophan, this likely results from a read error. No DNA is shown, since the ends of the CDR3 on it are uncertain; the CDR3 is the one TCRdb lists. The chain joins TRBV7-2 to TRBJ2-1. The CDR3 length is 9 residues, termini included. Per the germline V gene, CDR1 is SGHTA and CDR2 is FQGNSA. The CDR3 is CASSPLNLL.

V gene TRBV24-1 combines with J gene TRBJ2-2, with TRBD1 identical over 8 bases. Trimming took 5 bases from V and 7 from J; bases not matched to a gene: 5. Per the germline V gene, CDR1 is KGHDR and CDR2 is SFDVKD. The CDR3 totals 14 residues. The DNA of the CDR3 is TGTGCCACCAGTGCCAGGACAGGGAACGGGGAGCTGTTTTTT. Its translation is CATSARTGNGELFF.

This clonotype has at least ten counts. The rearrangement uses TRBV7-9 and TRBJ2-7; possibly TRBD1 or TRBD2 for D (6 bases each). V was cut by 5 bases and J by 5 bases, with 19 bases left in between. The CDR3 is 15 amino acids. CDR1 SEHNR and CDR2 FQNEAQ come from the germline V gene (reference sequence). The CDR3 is CASSPRGQGSDEQYF. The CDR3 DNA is TGTGCCAGCAGCCCGCGGGGTCAGGGGTCCGACGAGCAGTACTTC.

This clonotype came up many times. Written as DNA, the CDR3 is TGTGCCAGTTTACAGGGAAGGCCCTACGAGCAGTACTTC. Its protein is CASLQGRPYEQYF. The genes are TRBV6-2 or TRBV6-3 and TRBJ2-7, with a weak D call TRBD1 (6 bases). V dropped 9 bases and J dropped 2 bases, with 14 bases sitting between them. CDR1 MNHEY and CDR2 SVGEGT come from the germline V gene. This CDR3 comprises 13 residues.

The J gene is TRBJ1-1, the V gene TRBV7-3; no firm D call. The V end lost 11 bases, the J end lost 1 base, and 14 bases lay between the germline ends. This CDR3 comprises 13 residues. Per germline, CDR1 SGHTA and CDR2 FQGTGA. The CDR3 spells CAWRSQKNTEAFF. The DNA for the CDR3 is TGTGCCTGGAGGTCCCAGAAGAACACTGAAGCTTTCTTT.

The CDR3 DNA is TGTGCCAGCAGCACAACCGGGACACCTTCTCATGTATCTCGCGGCTACACCTTC. It specifies CASSTTGTPSHVSRGYTF. The V call is TRBV3-1, the J call TRBJ1-2, with D tentatively TRBD1 (6 bases). Trimming took 5 bases from V and 8 from J, leaving 30 bases between them. In germline, CDR1 is LGHDT, CDR2 YNNKEL (reference sequence). The CDR3 has 18 residues.

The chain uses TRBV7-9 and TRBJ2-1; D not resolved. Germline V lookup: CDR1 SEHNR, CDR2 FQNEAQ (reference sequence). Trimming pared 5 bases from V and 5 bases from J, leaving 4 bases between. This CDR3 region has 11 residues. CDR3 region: CASSPDNEQFF. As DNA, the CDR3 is TGTGCCAGCAGCCCTGACAATGAGCAGTTCTTC.

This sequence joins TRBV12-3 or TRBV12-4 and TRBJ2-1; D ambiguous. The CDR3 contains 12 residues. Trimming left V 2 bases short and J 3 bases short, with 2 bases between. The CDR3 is CASSLNYNEQFF. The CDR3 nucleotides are TGTGCCAGCAGTTTAAACTACAATGAGCAGTTCTTC.

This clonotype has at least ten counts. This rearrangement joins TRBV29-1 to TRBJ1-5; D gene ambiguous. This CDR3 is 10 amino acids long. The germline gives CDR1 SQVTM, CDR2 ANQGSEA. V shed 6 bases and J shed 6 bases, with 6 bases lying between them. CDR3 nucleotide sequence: TGCAGCGTGGGCGGTCAGCCCCAGCATTTT. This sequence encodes CSVGGQPQHF. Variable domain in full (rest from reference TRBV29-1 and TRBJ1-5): SAVISQKPSRDICQRGTSLTIQCQVDSQVTMMFWYRQQPGQSLTLIATANQGSEATYESGFVIDKFPISRPNLTFSTLTVSNMSPEDSSIYLCSVGGQPQHFGDGTRLSIL.

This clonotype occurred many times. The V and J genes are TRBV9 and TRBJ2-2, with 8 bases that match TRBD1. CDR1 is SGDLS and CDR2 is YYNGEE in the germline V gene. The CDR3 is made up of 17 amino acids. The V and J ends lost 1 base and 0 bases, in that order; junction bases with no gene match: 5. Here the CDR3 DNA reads TGTGCCAGCAGCGTAAACCTGGGACAGGCGAACACCGGGGAGCTGTTTTTT. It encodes CASSVNLGQANTGELFF. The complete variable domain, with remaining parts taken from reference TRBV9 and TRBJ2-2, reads DSGVTQTPKHLITATGQRVTLRCSPRSGDLSVYWYQQSLDQGLQFLIQYYNGEERAKGNILERFSAQQFPDLHSELNLSSLELGDSALYFCASSVNLGQANTGELFFGEGSRLTVL.

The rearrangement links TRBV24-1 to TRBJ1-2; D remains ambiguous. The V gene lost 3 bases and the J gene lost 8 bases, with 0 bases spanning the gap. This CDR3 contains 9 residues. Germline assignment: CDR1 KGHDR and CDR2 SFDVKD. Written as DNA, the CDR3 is TGTGCCACCAGTGATGGCTACACCTTC. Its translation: CATSDGYTF.

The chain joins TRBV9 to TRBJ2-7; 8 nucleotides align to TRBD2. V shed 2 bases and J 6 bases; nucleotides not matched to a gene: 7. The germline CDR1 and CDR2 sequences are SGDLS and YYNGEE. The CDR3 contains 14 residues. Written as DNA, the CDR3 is TGTGCCAGCAGCGTGAGCAGCGGGGGAGCCGAGCAGTACTTC. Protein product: CASSVSSGGAEQYF.

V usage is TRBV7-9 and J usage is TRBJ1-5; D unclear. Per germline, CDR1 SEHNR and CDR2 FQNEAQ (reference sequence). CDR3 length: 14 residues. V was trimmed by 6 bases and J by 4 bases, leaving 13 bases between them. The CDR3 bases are TGTGCCAGCAGTCAAGGCAGCACTAATCAGCCCCAGCATTTT. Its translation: CASSQGSTNQPQHF.

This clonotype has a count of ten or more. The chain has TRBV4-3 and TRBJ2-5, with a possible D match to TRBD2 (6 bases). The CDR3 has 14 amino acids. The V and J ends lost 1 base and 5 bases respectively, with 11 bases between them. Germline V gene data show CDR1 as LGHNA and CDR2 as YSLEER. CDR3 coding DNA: TGCGCCAGCAGCCAAGTGGGGGGAGGCGAGACCCAGTACTTC. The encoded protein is CASSQVGGGETQYF.

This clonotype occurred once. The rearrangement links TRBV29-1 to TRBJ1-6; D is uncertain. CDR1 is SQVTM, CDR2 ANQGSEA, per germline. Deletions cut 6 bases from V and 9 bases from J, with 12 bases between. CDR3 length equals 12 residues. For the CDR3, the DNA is TGCAGCGTAGAGCGGGAGGTTTCACCCCTCCACTTT. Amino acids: CSVEREVSPLHF. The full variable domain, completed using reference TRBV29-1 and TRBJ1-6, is SAVISQKPSRDICQRGTSLTIQCQVDSQVTMMFWYRQQPGQSLTLIATANQGSEATYESGFVIDKFPISRPNLTFSTLTVSNMSPEDSSIYLCSVEREVSPLHFGNGTRLTVT.

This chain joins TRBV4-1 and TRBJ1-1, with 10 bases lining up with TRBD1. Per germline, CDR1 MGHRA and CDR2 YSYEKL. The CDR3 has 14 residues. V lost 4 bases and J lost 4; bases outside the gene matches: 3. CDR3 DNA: TGCGCCAGCAGCCCGACAGGGGGCTTCACTGAAGCTTTCTTT. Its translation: CASSPTGGFTEAFF.

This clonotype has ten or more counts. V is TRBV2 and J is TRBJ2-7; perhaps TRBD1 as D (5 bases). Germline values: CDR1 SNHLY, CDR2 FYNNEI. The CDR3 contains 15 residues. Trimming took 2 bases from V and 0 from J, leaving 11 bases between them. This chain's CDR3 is CASSELQGRSYEQYF. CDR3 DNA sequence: TGTGCCAGCAGTGAACTCCAGGGCCGCTCCTACGAGCAGTACTTC.

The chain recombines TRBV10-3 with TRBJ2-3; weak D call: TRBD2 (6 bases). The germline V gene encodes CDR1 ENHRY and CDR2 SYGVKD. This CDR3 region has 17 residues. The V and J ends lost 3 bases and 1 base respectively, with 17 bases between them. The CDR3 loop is CAISDSGAPGGTDTQYF. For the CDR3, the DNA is TGTGCCATCAGTGATAGCGGAGCCCCGGGTGGCACAGATACGCAGTATTTT.